Presented here are 8 T cell receptor beta chains from one specimen sequenced in a study of regulatory and conventional T cells in RAG deficiency. Profiling relied on immunoSEQ multiplex PCR, and the TCRdb table lists in-frame clones only, not all of them. The sample consists of 30,000 to 40,000 clones, 70% to 90% of them appearing once. This same sample was also taken into another study, of regulatory T cells. As that study records: Primers: 52 TRBV forward and 13 TRBJ reverse.

Material for sequencing was CD8+ T cells sorted from blood. The receptors originated from a human donor in good health.

Only a few counts were recorded for this clone. V usage is TRBV30 and J usage is TRBJ2-3; a possible D gene is TRBD2 (5 bases). The CDR3 is 19 amino acids. V shed 0 bases and J shed 2 bases, with 24 bases lying between them. CDR1 is GTSNPN, CDR2 SVGIG, per germline (reference sequence). CDR3 coding DNA: TGTGCCTGGAGTGTTTCAGTTTTGTCGGGGAACCCAGACACAGATACGCAGTATTTT. Translated: CAWSVSVLSGNPDTDTQYF.

A single count supports this clone. The chain recombines TRBV27 with TRBJ1-5; 7 nucleotides align to TRBD1. The CDR3 runs 14 residues. CDR1 and CDR2 from the germline V gene are MNHEY and SMNVEV (reference sequence). V lost 4 bases, J lost 2 bases, and 2 bases stayed unmatched. The CDR3 coding sequence is TGTGCCAGCAGTTACCAGGGGGGCAATCAGCCCCAGCATTTT. Encoded protein: CASSYQGGNQPQHF.

The chain has TRBV19 and TRBJ1-1; 11 nucleotides match TRBD1. Per the germline V gene, CDR1 is LNHDA and CDR2 is SQIVND (reference sequence). V lost 5 bases to trimming and J lost 6 bases; unmatched junction nucleotides: 8. The CDR3 is 15 residues long. CDR3 region: CASSGLDRGQSEAFF. The CDR3 coding sequence is TGTGCCAGTAGTGGTTTGGACAGGGGGCAGTCTGAAGCTTTCTTT.

The chain couples TRBV13 to TRBJ2-1; a weak D match, TRBD2 (5 bases). The length of the CDR3 is 14 residues. V was trimmed by 5 bases and J by 9 bases, leaving 17 bases between them. The germline CDR1 and CDR2 sequences are PRHDT and FYEKMQ (reference sequence). The CDR3 is CASSTRTLGGEQFF. The CDR3 coding sequence is TGTGCCAGCAGCACTAGGACGCTGGGCGGTGAGCAGTTCTTC.

The gene calls are TRBV30 and TRBJ1-5; no definite D call. Per the germline V gene, CDR1 is GTSNPN and CDR2 is SVGIG (reference sequence). The CDR3 runs 14 residues. The ends were cut back, 0 bases at V and 3 bases at J, with 9 bases in the middle. The CDR3 DNA reads TGTGCCTGGAGTGTAACAGCCAACAATCAGCCCCAGCATTTT. This codes for CAWSVTANNQPQHF.

V is TRBV10-1 and J is TRBJ1-1; 7 bases are a match to TRBD1. The CDR3 is 13 amino acids. With V trimmed by 2 bases and J by 11 bases, 8 bases remained unmatched. CDR1 is WNHNN, CDR2 SYGVQD, per germline (reference sequence). The CDR3 reads CASSERTGVDAFF. CDR3 sequence (DNA): TGCGCCAGCAGTGAGCGAACAGGGGTGGATGCTTTCTTT.

The chain joins TRBV5-6 to TRBJ2-1; 8 nucleotides line up with TRBD2. This CDR3 region has 15 residues. Per the germline V gene, CDR1 is SGHDT and CDR2 is YYEEEE. V lost 0 bases to trimming and J lost 4 bases; unmatched junction nucleotides: 3. The chain's CDR3 is CASSLVLAGYNEQFF. The CDR3 DNA reads TGTGCCAGCAGCTTGGTTTTAGCGGGGTACAATGAGCAGTTCTTC.

This clone was seen a single time. V is TRBV7-9 and J is TRBJ2-3; D uncertain. The germline V gene encodes CDR1 SEHNR and CDR2 FQNEAQ (reference sequence). Trimming took 1 base from V and 5 from J, leaving 7 bases between them. This CDR3 has 13 amino acids. The CDR3 protein is CASSLVQIDTQYF. The CDR3 DNA is TGTGCCAGCAGCTTAGTGCAGATAGATACGCAGTATTTT.